This entry describes one TCR beta chain. This clonotype was seen ten or more times. The specificity of this receptor is unknown. Base qualities are not recorded, but no much larger clone differs from it by a single base. Only healthy Caucasian donors were included. Three unrelated non-twin adults were also sequenced: a male aged 18 to 30, a male aged 50 to 59 and a female aged 50 to 59. Miltenyi CD45RO+ enrichment and human naive T-cell isolation kits were used to isolate memory (CD45RO+) and naive T cells from PBMC. CDR1 and CDR2 were assigned from the germline V gene as SGHAT and FQNNGV. The CDR3 runs 20 amino acids, cysteine and phenylalanine included. Left in the record is the CDR3 DNA by itself, 60 bases read in frame from the first base. Trimmed from V: 1 base; trimmed from J: 1 base; junction bases lacking a gene match: 15. The method behind the library was 5' RACE. Instrument used: Illumina HiSeq 2000. A universal primer binding site was added through template switching, and the final cDNA carried a unique molecular identifier so that TCR cDNA molecules could be counted accurately. Specific primers in the conserved constant-segment region were used to synthesize first-strand cDNA for TCR alpha and beta chains. To control for contamination, every cDNA library was double barcoded, receiving both a SMART-Mk sample barcode and Illumina barcodes. TruSeq adapter sequences along with Illumina sample barcodes were introduced in two successive PCR steps. The TCR alpha and beta cDNA libraries were sequenced on the Illumina HiSeq platform using custom primers. As for how the authors treated the data: MiGEC processed the raw reads to extract unique molecular identifiers, while MiXCR was used to determine the CDR3 positions. For each individual, recombination models were inferred using an EM algorithm with the repgenHMM and IGoR tools. Shared clonotype analysis was performed with the tcR package in R, normalizing sharing by the product of cloneset sizes. Out-of-frame nonproductive sequences were analyzed to study raw recombination free of thymic and clonal selection effects. Through fastp at Q25 and MiXCR, TCRdb rebuilt clones from the public reads, retaining in-frame beta chains. Each entry is one CDR3 protein sequence, shown with its most common DNA and genes. TCRdb, rather than the study authors, made the V and J calls. The sample table records under 450,000 distinct CDR3 sequences; approximately 18% of these occur just once. The leading ten clones occupy approximately 12% of the sample.

The data originate from a study of identical twins listed by TCRdb under 2016. With regard to the full study: TCR alpha and beta repertoires from monozygotic twins, unrelated adults of various ages and cord blood were deep-sequenced to test whether fetal clonotypes persist. To rule out contamination, the twin experiments were replicated at different times with different library preparation protocols. Results and caveats for the whole study, not just this receptor: Out-of-frame TCR alpha sharing in monozygotic twins was systematically underestimated by recombination models, whereas sharing between unrelated individuals was in agreement with the recombination models. Invariant T cells such as MAIT and iNKT could partly confound zero-insertion analyses, though diverse VJ usage argued against this for most clonotypes. Out-of-frame TCR alpha sequences shared between twins showed an excess of low generation-probability sequences compared with coincidental sharing between unrelated individuals. Abundant cord blood beta clonotypes had fewer insertions, young adult naive repertoires showed a similar but weaker trend, and memory repertoires showed no such trend. In beta out-of-frame sequences, excess twin sharing was weaker, because having fewer shared sequences lowered the signal-to-noise ratio. Because the same donors could not be followed over many years, conclusions were based on cross-sectional statistical analysis.

The receptor was derived from a man between 45 and 60 years old in good health. Rearrangement joined TRBV11-2 to TRBJ1-3; 8 bases in the junction line up with TRBD1. The sample consisted of naive T cells sorted from blood. The cell subset or site label of this sample denotes: cells isolated with a human naive T-cell isolation kit. The CDR3 region: CASSLGRVGGQGASGNTIYF. The sequenced DNA is TGTGCCAGCAGCTTAGGTCGCGTCGGGGGTCAGGGGGCTTCTGGAAACACCATATATTTT.